The 26 T cell receptor beta chains presented below share a single source sample, sequenced in a study of shared clonotypes between healthy human individuals (dated by TCRdb to the early 2020s). Library prep was done by the immunoSEQ multiplex PCR assay. Sourced from immuneACCESS, this table was stored by TCRdb with only in-frame sequences that have V and J called. A share of the clones is absent; for the studies checked, an unresolved V gene accounts for under half, and the remainder has no known explanation. The table for this sample lists roughly 2.5 million clones; around nine tenths of them were counted only once. Jointly, the top ten make up roughly 0.15% of the sample. Input material: naive CD4+ T cells sorted from blood. Taken with the paper, the label for cell subset or site translates to: CD45RA+ positively selected. The source of these receptors is a young man in good health.

This chain uses TRBV19 with TRBJ1-4, with a tentative D call TRBD1 (5 bases). This CDR3 is built from 16 residues. Trimming left V 5 bases short and J 7 bases short, with 20 bases between. Germline V gene lookup returns CDR1 LNHDA and CDR2 SQIVND (reference sequence). In nucleotides, the CDR3 is TGTGCCAGTAGTGGCCCGGGGGTCAGCACCGGTGAAAAACTGTTTTTT. Its translation: CASSGPGVSTGEKLFF.

This chain links TRBV20-1 with TRBJ2-7, with TRBD1 as a possible D gene (5 bases). Between the trimmed V and J ends, which lost 7 bases and 4 bases, there was a span of 8 bases. In germline, CDR1 is DFQATT, CDR2 SNEGSKA (reference sequence). This CDR3 has 10 residues. In nucleotides, the CDR3 is TGCAGTGTGGGGCAGTACGAGCAGTACTTC. Translation: CSVGQYEQYF.

V usage is TRBV6-5 and J usage is TRBJ2-7, with unresolved D. V gave up 2 bases and J gave up 4 bases, with 9 bases separating them. Germline assignment: CDR1 MNHEY and CDR2 SVGAGI. The CDR3 runs to 13 residues. CDR3 protein: CASSYQPAYEQYF. CDR3 nucleotide sequence: TGTGCCAGCAGTTACCAGCCAGCATACGAGCAGTACTTC.

The V call is TRBV11-2, the J call TRBJ2-5; tentatively, D is TRBD1 (6 bases). In germline, CDR1 is SGHAT, CDR2 FQNNGV. The germline V and J ends were trimmed by 3 bases and 5 bases, with 16 bases remaining between them. This CDR3 has 15 residues. The CDR3 DNA sequence: TGTGCCAGCAGCTTGCAGGCGGTGGGGGCGGAGACCCAGTACTTC. This gives the protein CASSLQAVGAETQYF. Complete variable domain (other parts from reference TRBV11-2 and TRBJ2-5): EAGVAQSPRYKIIEKRQSVAFWCNPISGHATLYWYQQILGQGPKLLIQFQNNGVVDDSQLPKDRFSAERLKGVDSTLKIQPAKLEDSAVYLCASSLQAVGAETQYFGPGTRLLVL.

The chain is built from TRBV23-1 and TRBJ1-2; 8 nucleotides agree with TRBD1. TRBV23-1 is an ORF for which the function is uncertain. The CDR3 is made up of 16 amino acids. With 0 bases clipped from V and 2 bases from J, the junction kept 5 bases outside the gene matches. The CDR3 region is CASSQSGRQGNYGYTF. CDR3 DNA sequence: TGCGCCAGCAGTCAATCCGGCAGACAGGGGAACTATGGCTACACCTTC.

The chain has TRBV5-1 and TRBJ2-7, with TRBD1 as a possible D gene (5 bases). This CDR3 has 15 amino acids. Between the trimmed V and J ends, which lost 4 bases and 1 base, there was a span of 15 bases. The germline gives CDR1 SGHRS, CDR2 YFSETQ. CDR3 in amino acids: CASSPQEPSSYEQYF. In DNA form, the CDR3 reads TGCGCCAGCAGCCCACAGGAACCTTCTTCCTACGAGCAGTACTTC.

The V call is TRBV5-4, the J call TRBJ1-2; 7 bases line up with TRBD1. This CDR3 contains 14 residues. V shed 1 base and J 4 bases; nucleotides not matched to a gene: 4. Germline V gene lookup returns CDR1 SGHNT and CDR2 YYREEE (reference sequence). The chain's CDR3 is CASSLPTGSYGYTF. The CDR3 nucleotides are TGTGCCAGCAGCTTGCCGACAGGGTCCTATGGCTACACCTTC.

The chain employs TRBV2 and TRBJ2-4; D gene uncertain. CDR3 length: 13 amino acids. CDR1 and CDR2 (germline): SNHLY, FYNNEI. Between the trimmed V and J ends, which lost 4 bases and 8 bases, there was a span of 12 bases. CDR3 sequence reads: CASSGPEMDIQYF. The CDR3 DNA sequence: TGTGCCAGCAGTGGCCCGGAGATGGACATTCAGTACTTC.

V gene TRBV7-2 combines with J gene TRBJ1-1; no firm D call. Germline V gene data show CDR1 as SGHTA and CDR2 as FQGNSA. With 1 base removed from V and 5 bases from J, the gap between germline ends came to 8 bases. CDR3 size: 13 residues. Here the CDR3 reads CASSLERSTEAFF. CDR3 DNA: TGTGCCAGCAGCTTAGAACGGTCGACTGAAGCTTTCTTT.

This rearrangement joins TRBV10-2 to TRBJ2-7; D uncertain. This CDR3 has 13 residues. Germline CDR1 reads WSHSY; CDR2 reads SAAADI. V was cut by 6 bases and J by 0 bases, with 9 bases left in between. The CDR3 DNA is TGCGCCAGCAGCTTCCAGAGCTCCTACGAGCAGTACTTC. It specifies CASSFQSSYEQYF.

The J gene is TRBJ1-6, the V gene TRBV10-2, with unresolved D. V gave up 2 bases and J gave up 7 bases, with 12 bases separating them. The CDR3 consists of 15 residues. Germline CDR1 reads WSHSY; CDR2 reads SAAADI. The CDR3 DNA sequence: TGCGCCAGCAGTGAGGACGGGCTCCTCAATTCACCCCTCCACTTT. It specifies CASSEDGLLNSPLHF.

V gene TRBV29-1 combines with J gene TRBJ1-1, with 12 bases that match TRBD1. V trimming: 8 bases; J trimming: 10 bases; junction bases outside the gene matches: 11. This CDR3 region has 13 residues. The V gene's germline CDR1 is SQVTM and CDR2 ANQGSEA. The CDR3 here is CSWSVGQGAVAFF. CDR3 bases: TGCAGCTGGTCGGTGGGACAGGGGGCGGTAGCTTTCTTT.

The V and J genes are TRBV21-1 and TRBJ2-1; the tabulated D call, TRBD2, remains unverified against the DNA. TRBV21-1 is described as a pseudogene. This CDR3 region has 16 residues. This chain's CDR3 is CASSKVLAYTYNEQFF. CDR3 coding DNA: TGTGCCAGCAGCAAAGTACTAGCCTATACCTACAATGAGCAGTTCTTC.

The chain joins TRBV6-5 to TRBJ1-3; a weak D match, TRBD1 (6 bases). This CDR3 has 14 residues. Germline V gene sequence: CDR1 MNHEY, CDR2 SVGAGI. V lost 5 bases and J lost 2, with 10 bases in between. Here the CDR3 reads CASSRGGPGNTIYF. In DNA form, the CDR3 reads TGTGCCAGCAGTCGGGGGGGCCCTGGAAACACCATATATTTT.

The chain joins TRBV20-1 to TRBJ2-3, with D unresolved. The CDR3 totals 10 residues. CDR1 and CDR2 (germline): DFQATT, SNEGSKA (reference sequence). Deletions cut 5 bases from V and 7 bases from J, with 7 bases between. CDR3 amino acids: CSAGSNTQYF. The CDR3 DNA reads as TGCAGTGCTGGATCGAATACGCAGTATTTT.

The chain employs TRBV10-3 and TRBJ1-2; D remains unclear. The CDR3 loop spans 13 amino acids. Germline-derived CDR1 and CDR2 are ENHRY and SYGVKD. Trimming removed 6 bases at V and 6 bases at J, with 14 bases between. The CDR3 here is CAIRGGESNGYTF. CDR3 in DNA: TGTGCCATCAGGGGAGGAGAAAGTAATGGCTACACCTTC.

This clone was found once. The CDR3 nucleotides are TGTGCCAGCAGCGCCGACAGACTATACAATGAGCAGTTCTTC. Translated: CASSADRLYNEQFF. The chain joins TRBV7-9 to TRBJ2-1; D may match TRBD1 or TRBD2 (5 bases each). The CDR3 runs to 14 residues. Germline V gives CDR1 SEHNR, CDR2 FQNEAQ (reference sequence). V lost 5 bases and J 4 bases, leaving 12 bases between the germline ends. Complete variable domain (other parts from reference TRBV7-9 and TRBJ2-1): DTGVSQNPRHKITKRGQNVTFRCDPISEHNRLYWYRQTLGQGPEFLTYFQNEAQLEKSRLLSDRFSAERPKGSFSTLEIQRTEQGDSAMYLCASSADRLYNEQFFGPGTRLTVL.

V gene TRBV5-1 combines with J gene TRBJ2-7; 9 nucleotides align to TRBD2. Germline V lookup: CDR1 SGHRS, CDR2 YFSETQ. Germline trimming cut 4 bases from V and 2 bases from J; bases unmatched to any gene: 7. The CDR3 length is 15 residues. CDR3 in DNA: TGCGCCAGCAGCGCCACCAGCGGGGGGACCTACGAGCAGTACTTC. The encoded protein is CASSATSGGTYEQYF.

J is TRBJ1-2 and V is TRBV7-3, with 9 bases identical to TRBD1. Germline trimming cut 5 bases from V and 8 bases from J; bases unmatched to any gene: 6. Germline values: CDR1 SGHTA, CDR2 FQGTGA. CDR3 length equals 13 residues. In DNA, the CDR3 is TGTGCCAGCAGCCCGCGGACAGGGGAAGGCTACACCTTC. This gives the protein CASSPRTGEGYTF.

This chain uses TRBV7-8 with TRBJ2-7, with D possibly TRBD1 on 5 matching bases. Germline CDR1 reads SGHVS; CDR2 reads FQNEAQ. The CDR3 spans 17 residues. Trimming cost V 1 base and J 2 bases, with 18 bases left between them. The CDR3 DNA follows: TGTGCCAGCAGCTTAGTGTTTATGGCAGGGCAGACCTACGAGCAGTACTTC. Its protein product is CASSLVFMAGQTYEQYF.

The genes are TRBV7-9 and TRBJ1-6; D remains ambiguous. V shed 2 bases and J shed 10 bases, with 9 bases lying between them. Germline CDR1 is SEHNR and CDR2 is FQNEAQ (reference sequence). The CDR3 has 13 amino acids. CDR3 DNA sequence: TGTGCCAGCAGCTTAAGTCGGGAATCACCCCTCCACTTT. As protein: CASSLSRESPLHF.

V and J are TRBV6-5 and TRBJ2-2; 7 bases agree with TRBD2. J lost 6 bases, V lost 7 bases, and 11 bases had no gene match. The germline CDR1 and CDR2 sequences are MNHEY and SVGAGI. The CDR3 is made up of 15 amino acids. CDR3 nucleotides: TGTGCCAGCACCCGATCGGGGGGAGCGGCCGGGGAGCTGTTTTTT. Translation: CASTRSGGAAGELFF.

V is TRBV30 and J is TRBJ2-5; TRBD2 matches at 15 bases. CDR3 length: 18 amino acids. Germline V gives CDR1 GTSNPN, CDR2 SVGIG (reference sequence). V shed 0 bases and J 4 bases; nucleotides not matched to a gene: 9. In nucleotides, the CDR3 is TGTGCCTGGAGTGTATTCGGACTAGCGGGGGGGCCGGGAGAGACCCAGTACTTC. It is translated as CAWSVFGLAGGPGETQYF.

For this clone: At one end the junction does not follow the germline gene, possibly because of a read error. CDR3 in amino acids: CASSLGHQSFNEQFF. DNA for the CDR3: TGCGCCAGCAGCTTGGGACACCAATCCTTCAATGAGCAGTTCTTC. The V and J genes are TRBV5-1 and TRBJ2-1; unclear D gene. Per the germline V gene, CDR1 is SGHRS and CDR2 is YFSETQ. The CDR3 runs 15 residues.

This clone occurred once. The V gene is TRBV10-3, the J gene TRBJ1-2; D is possibly TRBD1 (6 bases). V lost 11 bases, J lost 0 bases, and 13 bases lay in between. The germline CDR1 and CDR2 sequences are ENHRY and SYGVKD. The CDR3 length is 13 residues. The CDR3 here is CAARQAANYGYTF. The CDR3 DNA reads as TGTGCCGCGAGACAGGCGGCTAACTATGGCTACACCTTC.

DNA for the CDR3: TGTGCCAGCAGTGAACGACGTGGGGCCAGGGCCGTTTATAATTCACCCCTCCACTTT. It is translated as CASSERRGARAVYNSPLHF. The chain is built from TRBV6-1 and TRBJ1-6; tentatively, D is TRBD1 (5 bases). The CDR3 totals 19 residues. Germline V lookup: CDR1 MNHNS, CDR2 SASEGT. V dropped 2 bases and J dropped 4 bases, with 21 bases sitting between them.